This T cell receptor (beta chain) originates from a study of neurological immune-mediated disorders. Study findings and constraints: None of the CDR3 amino acid sequences of expanded clones recurred across subjects, suggesting private repertoires in all groups. The greatest TCR clonal expansion occurred in HTLV-1-associated myelopathy and the least in multiple sclerosis, which fell below healthy controls.

The authors produced cDNA by 5'RACE using 10-nucleotide random UMIs. MiXCR was run by TCRdb on the 5' RACE reads, yielding one entry per CDR3 protein. The sample carries 35,000 to 45,000 distinct CDR3 sequences, under 9.5% recorded once. This clonotype was observed at least ten times. What it recognizes is unknown. The V gene lost 4 bases and the J gene lost 1 base, with 13 bases spanning the gap. Germline lookup yields CDR1 DFQATT and CDR2 SNEGSKA (reference sequence). The CDR3 spans 14 residues. The unsorted libraries had their origin in 2 million PBMCs stored at -80 C. The chain couples TRBV20-1 to TRBJ1-1, with a weak D call TRBD1 (5 bases). The sequence was obtained from a woman aged 40 to 49 in good health. Sequences were obtained from PBMCs. CDR3 residues: CSAITGTENTEAFF. DNA of the CDR3: TGCAGTGCTATAACCGGGACTGAGAACACTGAAGCTTTCTTT.